This T cell receptor (beta chain) is from a study of neurological immune-mediated disorders. This clonotype was observed many times. A single record per CDR3 protein comes from TCRdb applying MiXCR to the 5' RACE reads. Among approximately 30,000 distinct CDR3 sequences listed, approximately 5.2% were seen once. This CDR3 region has 16 residues. V lost 2 bases to trimming and J lost 1 base; unmatched junction nucleotides: 7. The germline gives CDR1 DFQATT, CDR2 SNEGSKA (reference sequence). Sequencing was performed on CD4+ T cells from blood. V usage is TRBV20-1 and J usage is TRBJ2-3; 9 bases are a match to TRBD2. The receptor was isolated from a woman in her forties or fifties in good health. CDR3 DNA sequence: TGCAGTGCTAGATCCGCGGGGGGGCAAGGCACAGATACGCAGTATTTT. Translating gives CSARSAGGQGTDTQYF.